This entry lists 14 T cell receptor beta chains sequenced from one sample in a study of blood T cell repertoires in COVID-19. Assay used: immunoSEQ multiplex PCR; TCRdb lists only in-frame clones, some missing. The sample holds 150,000 to 200,000 clones, 85% seen once. Sequenced sample: peripheral blood. These receptor sequences come from an older woman with acute or convalescent COVID-19.

DNA of the CDR3: TGTGCCAGCAGTTTATCTCCTAATGAAAAACTGTTTTTT. Its translation: CASSLSPNEKLFF. The V call is TRBV28, the J call TRBJ1-4, with D unresolved. V gave up 1 base and J gave up 3 bases, with 3 bases separating them. The CDR3 sequence is 13 residues long. CDR1 MDHEN and CDR2 SYDVKM come from the germline V gene.

The chain employs TRBV19 and TRBJ1-4; D gene uncertain. The CDR3 runs 12 residues. CDR1 and CDR2 (germline): LNHDA, SQIVND (reference sequence). Deletions cut 8 bases from V and 8 bases from J, with 12 bases between. CDR3 in DNA: TGTGCCAGTTTAGATGAGTCCGAAAAACTGTTTTTT. The encoded protein is CASLDESEKLFF.

This clone was observed a single time. J is TRBJ2-7 and V is TRBV6-6; D perhaps matches TRBD2 (6 bases). The V and J ends lost 4 bases and 0 bases respectively, with 16 bases between them. CDR1 is MNHNY, CDR2 SVGAGI, per germline (reference sequence). This CDR3 has 16 amino acids. The CDR3 DNA reads TGTGCCAGCAGTTCTCCCGGGGACTCAGGCTCCTACGAGCAGTACGTC. Encoded protein: CASSSPGDSGSYEQYV.

The V call is TRBV11-1, the J call TRBJ1-6; D possibly corresponds to TRBD1 (5 bases). Germline V gives CDR1 SGHAT, CDR2 FQDESV (reference sequence). This CDR3 comprises 14 residues. V dropped 5 bases and J dropped 5 bases, with 10 bases sitting between them. The CDR3 sequence is CASSQGLHNSPLHF. The CDR3 bases are TGTGCCAGCAGCCAGGGACTGCATAATTCACCCCTCCACTTT.

V is TRBV5-1 and J is TRBJ1-1; D call uncertain. The V end was cut by 6 bases, the J end by 1 base, with 13 bases between. The CDR3 spans 14 residues. CDR1 and CDR2 from the germline V gene are SGHRS and YFSETQ. The DNA of the CDR3 is TGCGCCAGCAATCCGGTTGCGGGGAACACTGAAGCTTTCTTT. Its translation is CASNPVAGNTEAFF. Together with reference TRBV5-1 and TRBJ1-1, the CDR3 gives the full variable domain: KAGVTQTPRYLIKTRGQQVTLSCSPISGHRSVSWYQQTPGQGLQFLFEYFSETQRNKGNFPGRFSGRQFSNSRSEMNVSTLELGDSALYLCASNPVAGNTEAFFGQGTRLTVV.

The chain uses TRBV6-1 and TRBJ2-3; 7 bases line up with TRBD1. CDR1 and CDR2 (germline): MNHNS, SASEGT. The CDR3 contains 20 residues. The ends lost 4 bases at V and 3 bases at J; junction bases unmatched: 22. The CDR3 spells CASSVDGQAPLLSGTDTQYF. The CDR3 DNA reads TGTGCCAGCAGTGTCGATGGACAGGCCCCTCTGTTAAGTGGGACAGATACGCAGTATTTT.

This clone was observed a single time. The chain combines TRBV28 with TRBJ1-5, with 7 positions matching TRBD1. V was pared by 6 bases and J by 2 bases, with 10 bases of the junction left unmatched. The CDR3 is 16 amino acids. The germline V gene has CDR1 MDHEN and CDR2 SYDVKM. The CDR3: CASSRMGTVGNQPQHF. Here the CDR3 DNA reads TGTGCCAGCAGCCGGATGGGGACAGTGGGCAATCAGCCCCAGCATTTT.

The rearrangement links TRBV11-3 to TRBJ2-3; possible D gene TRBD2, 5 bases. Trimming pared 7 bases from V and 3 bases from J, leaving 11 bases between. The germline V gene encodes CDR1 SGHNT and CDR2 YENEEA. The length of the CDR3 is 13 residues. CDR3 sequence: CASTLDWTDTQYF. The CDR3 DNA sequence: TGTGCCAGCACCCTGGACTGGACAGATACGCAGTATTTT.

V usage is TRBV28 and J usage is TRBJ1-4; possibly TRBD1 for D (6 bases). V dropped 7 bases and J dropped 0 bases, with 12 bases sitting between them. The CDR3 is 15 residues long. The germline V gene encodes CDR1 MDHEN and CDR2 SYDVKM. The CDR3 reads CASTLGQTTNEKLFF. The CDR3 region has the DNA TGTGCCAGCACCCTAGGACAGACAACTAATGAAAAACTGTTTTTT.

V is TRBV28 and J is TRBJ2-3; 11 positions match TRBD2. Germline CDR1 and CDR2: MDHEN and SYDVKM. The V gene end was trimmed by 5 bases and the J gene end by 5 bases; junction bases not matched to a gene: 9. The CDR3 sequence is 16 residues long. CDR3 DNA sequence: TGTGCCAGCAGTATCCCCCGACTAGCGGGACTAGATACGCAGTATTTT. As protein: CASSIPRLAGLDTQYF.

This sequence joins TRBV9 and TRBJ1-2; maybe TRBD1 (5 bases). Germline lookup yields CDR1 SGDLS and CDR2 YYNGEE. V lost 2 bases, J lost 5 bases, and 16 bases lay in between. CDR3 length: 15 residues. The CDR3 nucleotides read TGTGCCAGCAGCGTCGGGGGGTGGATGTCTTATGGCTACACCTTC. Its translation: CASSVGGWMSYGYTF.

J is TRBJ1-3 and V is TRBV2; no definite D call. There are 13 residues in the CDR3. Per the germline V gene, CDR1 is SNHLY and CDR2 is FYNNEI. Trimming shortened V by 4 bases and J by 0 bases, and 4 bases separated the two germline ends. This CDR3 is CASSAVSGNTIYF. DNA for the CDR3: TGTGCCAGCAGTGCCGTCTCTGGAAACACCATATATTTT.

The chain carries TRBV10-3 and TRBJ1-2; D not certain. CDR1 is ENHRY, CDR2 SYGVKD, per germline. V shed 3 bases and J shed 4 bases, with 15 bases lying between them. This CDR3 contains 15 residues. This chain's CDR3 is CAISDRVPFLYGYTF. In DNA, the CDR3 is TGTGCCATCAGTGATCGGGTCCCATTTCTCTATGGCTACACCTTC.

The chain joins TRBV21-1 to TRBJ1-3. TRBV21-1 is marked as a pseudogene. This CDR3 region has 15 residues. The CDR3 loop is CASSRDCSSGNTIYF. CDR3 DNA: TGTGCCAGCAGCCGGGACTGTAGCTCTGGAAACACCATATATTTT.